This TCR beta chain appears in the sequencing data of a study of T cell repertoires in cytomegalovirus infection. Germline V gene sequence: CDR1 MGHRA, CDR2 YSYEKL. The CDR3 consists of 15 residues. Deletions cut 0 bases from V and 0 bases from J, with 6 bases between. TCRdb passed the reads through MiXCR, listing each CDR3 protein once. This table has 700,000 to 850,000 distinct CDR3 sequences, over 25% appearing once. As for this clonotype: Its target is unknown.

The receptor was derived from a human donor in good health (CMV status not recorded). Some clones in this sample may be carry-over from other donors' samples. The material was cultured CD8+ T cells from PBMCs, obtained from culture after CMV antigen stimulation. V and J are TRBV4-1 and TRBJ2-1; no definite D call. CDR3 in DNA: TGCGCCAGCAGCCAAGAGGTTAGCTCCTACAATGAGCAGTTCTTC. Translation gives CASSQEVSSYNEQFF.